A selection of T cell receptor beta chains follows, all from one sample in a study of blood T cells in healthy people across ages. TCRdb used MiXCR to reprocess the 5' RACE reads, holding one entry per CDR3 protein. This table holds about 1.4 million distinct CDR3 sequences, approximately 59% found once. Sample: blood. The receptors were sampled from a man between 18 and 29 years old in good health. Each CDR3 is given with its conserved first and last residue. Each record gives: CDR3 length, D gene, V gene, clone size, J gene, CDR3 protein, CDR3 DNA. The D gene is left open where the match is weak. The listing skips clone size in some rows; elsewhere it reads once, few, many or a size class.

11	-	TRBV7-9	many	TRBJ2-3	CASSLVGTQYF	TGTGCCAGCAGCTTAGTTGGTACGCAGTATTTT
13	-	TRBV11-2	-	TRBJ1-2	CASSILRDYGYTF	TGTGCCAGCAGTATATTGCGGGACTATGGCTACACCTTC
14	TRBD1	TRBV7-9	-	TRBJ1-2	CATFGTDANYGYTF	TGTGCCACCTTCGGGACAGACGCTAACTATGGCTACACCTTC
14	-	TRBV30	-	TRBJ1-5	CAWSVYLSNQPQHF	TGTGCCTGGAGTGTATATTTGTCGAATCAGCCCCAGCATTTT
14	TRBD1	TRBV29-1	-	TRBJ2-1	CSVEGGTGDYEQFF	TGCAGCGTTGAAGGGGGGACAGGGGACTATGAGCAGTTCTTC
13	-	TRBV29-1	-	TRBJ2-7	CSVVSDRAYEQYF	TGCAGCGTTGTTTCGGACAGAGCTTACGAGCAGTACTTC
15	-	TRBV3-1	few	TRBJ1-2	CASSQERWVSYGYTF	TGTGCCAGCAGCCAAGAGCGTTGGGTTAGCTATGGCTACACCTTC
14	-	TRBV7-9	-	TRBJ2-3	CATPGLIYSDTQYF	TGTGCCACCCCCGGACTTATATACTCAGATACGCAGTATTTT
16	-	TRBV4-2	-	TRBJ1-2	CASSQDLVPLGNGYTF	TGTGCCAGCAGCCAAGATCTGGTCCCCCTGGGGAATGGCTACACCTTC
14	TRBD2	TRBV10-3	-	TRBJ2-5	CAIRNGRAGETQYF	TGTGCCATCAGGAACGGGAGGGCCGGAGAGACCCAGTACTTC
16	TRBD1	TRBV5-1	-	TRBJ1-4	CASSLGDRGWVEKLFF	TGCGCCAGCAGCTTGGGCGACAGGGGTTGGGTTGAAAAACTGTTTTTT
13	-	TRBV5-4	-	TRBJ2-3	CASSLVVEDTQYF	TGTGCCAGCAGCTTGGTTGTGGAGGATACGCAGTATTTT
17	-	TRBV5-1	-	TRBJ2-1	CASSPLGAGSSYNEQFF	TGCGCCAGCAGCCCTCTTGGGGCCGGGAGCTCCTACAATGAGCAGTTCTTC
10	-	TRBV11-2	-	TRBJ2-1	CASSTYEQFF	TGTGCCAGCAGCACCTATGAGCAGTTCTTC
15	-	TRBV6-5	-	TRBJ1-1	CASSYSISGNTEAFF	TGTGCCAGCAGTTACTCGATTTCAGGAAACACTGAAGCTTTCTTT
18	-	TRBV20-1	-	TRBJ2-2	CSARNPSSGLANTGELFF	TGCAGTGCTAGAAATCCGTCATCTGGACTCGCGAACACCGGGGAGCTGTTTTTT
18	-	TRBV28	-	TRBJ1-3	CASSLIFPTASSGNTIYF	TGTGCCAGCAGTTTAATATTCCCCACGGCAAGCTCTGGAAACACCATATATTTT
17	TRBD1	TRBV20-1	-	TRBJ2-2	CSARDDWTGTNTGELFF	TGCAGTGCTAGAGATGATTGGACAGGGACGAACACCGGGGAGCTGTTTTTT
14	-	TRBV12-3/TRBV12-4	few	TRBJ1-2	CASSLTSRDYGYTF	TGTGCCAGCAGTTTGACGTCCCGGGACTATGGCTACACCTTC
17	TRBD1	TRBV5-5	-	TRBJ1-1	CASSLKGAGAEVTEAFF	TGTGCCAGCAGCTTGAAGGGGGCCGGAGCAGAAGTCACTGAAGCTTTCTTT
11	-	TRBV7-2	few	TRBJ1-2	CASSLFYGYTF	TGTGCCAGCAGCCTTTTCTATGGCTACACCTTC
18	-	TRBV6-5	-	TRBJ2-2	CASSYRLAPLTNTGELFF	TGTGCCAGCAGTTACCGGCTAGCGCCACTTACGAACACCGGGGAGCTGTTTTTT
14	TRBD2	TRBV6-1	-	TRBJ2-7	CASSWRGRRDEQYF	TGTGCCAGCAGCTGGCGGGGGAGGAGGGATGAGCAGTACTTC
16	-	TRBV7-2	-	TRBJ2-7	CASSPKSRPLFYEQYF	TGTGCCAGCAGCCCCAAGAGTAGGCCTTTATTCTACGAGCAGTACTTC
16	-	TRBV12-3/TRBV12-4	-	TRBJ2-5	CASGLFVTGGDGTQYF	TGTGCCAGCGGTTTATTCGTTACTGGAGGGGACGGGACCCAGTACTTC
15	-	TRBV5-1	-	TRBJ2-3	CASSHSQGSTDTQYF	TGCGCCAGCAGCCATTCTCAGGGGAGCACAGATACGCAGTATTTT
14	TRBD1	TRBV15	once	TRBJ2-2	CATSTDRGTGELFF	TGTGCCACCAGCACAGACAGGGGTACCGGGGAGCTGTTTTTT
14	TRBD1	TRBV27	once	TRBJ2-3	CASSTGGIKDTQYF	TGTGCCAGCTCTACAGGGGGAATAAAGGATACGCAGTATTTT
14	-	TRBV10-3	-	TRBJ2-7	CAITRTASPYEQYF	TGTGCCATCACCAGGACAGCCTCTCCCTACGAGCAGTACTTC
16	TRBD2	TRBV15	-	TRBJ2-3	CATIDTKRGGLDTQYF	TGTGCCACCATCGATACGAAGCGGGGGGGCTTAGATACGCAGTATTTT
14	-	TRBV15	few	TRBJ1-5	CATSRVMGNQPQHF	TGTGCCACCAGCAGAGTTATGGGGAATCAGCCCCAGCATTTT
14	-	TRBV3-1	-	TRBJ1-1	CASSPLAGNTEAFF	TGTGCCAGCAGCCCCCTCGCAGGAAACACTGAAGCTTTCTTT
17	-	TRBV12-3/TRBV12-4	-	TRBJ2-5	CASSLRGRGTPQETQYF	TGTGCCAGCAGTTTAAGAGGACGGGGGACCCCCCAAGAGACCCAGTACTTC
14	-	TRBV6-2/TRBV6-3	-	TRBJ2-1	CASSYSSERNEQFF	TGTGCCAGCAGTTACTCGAGTGAGAGGAATGAGCAGTTCTTC
14	TRBD2	TRBV20-1	-	TRBJ2-5	CSAPTSGVQETQYF	TGCAGTGCCCCGACTAGCGGGGTCCAAGAGACCCAGTACTTC
17	-	TRBV14	-	TRBJ1-4	CASSQDGPGAINEKLFF	TGTGCCAGCAGCCAAGATGGGCCAGGAGCCATTAATGAAAAACTGTTTTTT
15	-	TRBV5-1	few	TRBJ2-1	CASSLLGLNYNEQFF	TGCGCCAGCAGCTTACTCGGGTTGAATTACAATGAGCAGTTCTTC
13	-	TRBV29-1	-	TRBJ1-1	CSVRPGGNTEAFF	TGCAGCGTTCGCCCCGGGGGGAACACTGAAGCTTTCTTT
17	-	TRBV7-2	-	TRBJ1-1	CASSLAFHRPMNTEAFF	TGTGCCAGCAGCTTAGCTTTCCATCGGCCCATGAACACTGAAGCTTTCTTT
16	TRBD2	TRBV6-5	-	TRBJ2-3	CASSYRLAGLSDTQYF	TGTGCCAGCAGTTATAGACTAGCGGGATTATCGGATACGCAGTATTTT